This TCR beta chain was documented in a study of cytomegalovirus exposure and HLA in healthy donors. Whole-study context: Across a few hundred genotyped donors, more than 75% landed in the Caucasian-associated ancestry cluster. The study, taken as a whole, reports: According to the study, roughly 160 TCR beta chains were cytomegalovirus-associated.

About this clone: Its specificity is not known.

This CDR3 region has 15 residues. V was pared by 10 bases and J by 0 bases, with 9 bases of the junction left unmatched. Germline CDR1 reads MNHNS; CDR2 reads SASEGT. Despite likely unrecorded immune exposures, the donors were nominally healthy at the time of sampling. Primers for the PCR totalled 60 Vbeta and 13 Jbeta. Authors' data handling: Per a later analysis, the number of unique TCR beta chains was some 82 million, of which about 11 million were shared. Data came from immunoSEQ multiplex PCR; TCRdb stores just in-frame clones and leaves some out. The V and J calls and clone size are taken from that table; D and trimming were inferred from the DNA. The table includes about 130,000 clones, roughly three quarters detected once.

The chain links TRBV6-1 to TRBJ1-1; 9 bases map to TRBD1. Sequencing was carried out using PBMCs. The TCR was taken from a woman in her thirties or forties in good health and CMV-seronegative. The CDR3 region is CATQRGTGMNTEAFF. Here the CDR3 DNA reads TGTGCCACCCAGAGGGGGACAGGGATGAACACTGAAGCTTTCTTT.